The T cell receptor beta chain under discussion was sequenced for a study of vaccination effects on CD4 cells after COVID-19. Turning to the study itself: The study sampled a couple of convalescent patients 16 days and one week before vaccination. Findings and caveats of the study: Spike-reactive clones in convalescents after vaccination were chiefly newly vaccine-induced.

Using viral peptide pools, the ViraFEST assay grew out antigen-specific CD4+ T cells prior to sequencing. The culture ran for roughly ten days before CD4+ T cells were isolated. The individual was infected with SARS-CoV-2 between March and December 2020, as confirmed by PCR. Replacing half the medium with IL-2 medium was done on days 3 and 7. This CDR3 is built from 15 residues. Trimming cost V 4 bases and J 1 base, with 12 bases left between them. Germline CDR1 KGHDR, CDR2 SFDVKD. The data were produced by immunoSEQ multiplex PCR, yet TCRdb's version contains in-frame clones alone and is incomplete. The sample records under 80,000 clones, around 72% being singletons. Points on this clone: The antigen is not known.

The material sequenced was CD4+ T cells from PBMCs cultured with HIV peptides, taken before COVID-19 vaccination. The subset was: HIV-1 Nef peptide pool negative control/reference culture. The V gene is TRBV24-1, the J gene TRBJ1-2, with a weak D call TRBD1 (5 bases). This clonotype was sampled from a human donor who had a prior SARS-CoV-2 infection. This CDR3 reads CATSDSRGSNYGYTF. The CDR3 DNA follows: TGTGCCACCAGTGACTCGAGGGGCAGTAACTATGGCTACACCTTC.